Below are 7 T cell receptor beta chains sequenced from a single sample in a study of shared T cell receptors in the human thymus. Only in-frame clones appear in the TCRdb table, and some are missing; sequencing was by immunoSEQ multiplex PCR. The sample contains approximately 730,000 clones, 80% to 90% of which appear only once. This sample also appeared in a second study, on human thymus T cells.

Material for sequencing was thymocytes. All receptors come from a girl under three years old with a congenital heart defect.

The chain recombines TRBV5-8 with TRBJ1-2; perhaps TRBD1 as D (5 bases). The CDR3 is made up of 12 amino acids. Trimming took off 7 bases at V and 4 bases at J, with 11 bases between the two ends. CDR1 is SGHTS, CDR2 YDEGEE, per germline. The CDR3, as DNA: TGTGCCAGCGGCGGGACTGCCTATGGCTACACCTTC. Translation gives CASGGTAYGYTF.

The chain recombines TRBV13 with TRBJ1-1; a possible D gene is TRBD1 (6 bases). Deletions cut 6 bases from V and 1 base from J, with 21 bases between. Germline V gene data show CDR1 as PRHDT and CDR2 as FYEKMQ (reference sequence). The CDR3 has 17 amino acids. The CDR3 region has the DNA TGTGCCAGCAGTCTCAGTTACTCACAGGGTTGGAACACTGAAGCTTTCTTT. It encodes CASSLSYSQGWNTEAFF.

This clone came up a few times. The chain recombines TRBV18 with TRBJ1-3; D is possibly TRBD1 (5 bases). The CDR3 is 17 amino acids. Germline CDR1 reads KGHSH; CDR2 reads LQKENI. The V end was cut by 1 base, the J end by 0 bases, with 13 bases between. This CDR3 is CASSPRGTGYSGNTIYF. The CDR3 DNA follows: TGTGCCAGCTCACCACGGGGAACAGGCTACTCTGGAAACACCATATATTTT. The full variable domain, rest sourced from reference TRBV18 and TRBJ1-3, is NAGVMQNPRHLVRRRGQEARLRCSPMKGHSHVYWYRQLPEEGLKFMVYLQKENIIDESGMPKERFSAEFPKEGPSILRIQQVVRGDSAAYFCASSPRGTGYSGNTIYFGEGSWLTVV.

The chain is built from TRBV4-3 and TRBJ1-1; D gene unclear. V dropped 1 base and J dropped 7 bases, with 13 bases sitting between them. The CDR3 has 14 residues. Germline V CDR1 and CDR2: LGHNA, YSLEER. The CDR3 DNA follows: TGCGCCAGCAGCCAAGGAGAAGACAATAATGAAGCTTTCTTT. Its translation: CASSQGEDNNEAFF.

This clone has only a few counts. The chain carries TRBV5-6 and TRBJ2-7, with TRBD1 as a possible D gene (6 bases). CDR3 length equals 13 residues. V gave up 1 base and J gave up 5 bases, with 10 bases separating them. Per germline, CDR1 SGHDT and CDR2 YYEEEE. The CDR3 nucleotides are TGTGCCAGCAGCTTGCCCAACAGGGACGAGCAGTACTTC. It codes for CASSLPNRDEQYF.

This clone was recorded once. The rearrangement links TRBV29-1 to TRBJ2-1; TRBD2 matches at 8 bases. The CDR3 loop spans 18 amino acids. Germline loops: CDR1 SQVTM, CDR2 ANQGSEA. The J segment lost 0 bases and the V segment lost 7 bases, leaving 17 bases of the junction unmatched. CDR3 region: CSAASILSGVSSYNEQFF. CDR3 in DNA: TGCAGCGCTGCTTCTATCCTTAGCGGGGTGAGCTCCTACAATGAGCAGTTCTTC.

The V gene is TRBV10-3, the J gene TRBJ1-1; D uncertain. There are 14 residues in the CDR3. CDR1 is ENHRY, CDR2 SYGVKD, per germline. Deletions cut 4 bases from V and 1 base from J, with 10 bases between. This chain's CDR3 is CAISGGDGNTEAFF. The CDR3 region has the DNA TGTGCCATCAGTGGCGGGGATGGGAACACTGAAGCTTTCTTT.